A single sample gave rise to the 9 T cell receptor beta chains below, sequenced in a study of blood T cell repertoires in COVID-19. Profiled with immunoSEQ multiplex PCR; TCRdb holds only in-frame clones, not every one. Of tens of thousands of clones in the sample, approximately 87% were seen once. The sequencing input was peripheral blood. These receptors were collected from a human donor with active COVID-19. The donor label of this sample is uncertain.

The rearrangement links TRBV9 to TRBJ1-1, with a possible D match to TRBD1 (5 bases). V gave up 0 bases and J gave up 6 bases, with 15 bases separating them. The CDR3 contains 15 residues. The germline V gene encodes CDR1 SGDLS and CDR2 YYNGEE. The CDR3 sequence: CASSVGGRDQAEAFF. CDR3 bases: TGTGCCAGCAGCGTAGGAGGCAGGGATCAGGCTGAAGCTTTCTTT.

The chain links TRBV5-8 to TRBJ1-5; weak D call: TRBD1 (6 bases). Germline loops: CDR1 SGHTS, CDR2 YDEGEE. The CDR3 loop spans 14 amino acids. V was pared by 2 bases and J by 7 bases, with 13 bases between. In DNA, the CDR3 is TGTGCCAGCAGCTTCGCGGGGGGGGCCCAGCCCCAGCATTTT. This encodes CASSFAGGAQPQHF.

The rearrangement joins TRBV10-3 to TRBJ2-7; D perhaps matches TRBD1 (5 bases). The CDR3 contains 14 residues. From germline, CDR1 is ENHRY and CDR2 SYGVKD. The ends were cut back, 10 bases at V and 3 bases at J, with 19 bases in the middle. In DNA form, the CDR3 reads TGTGCCACCGATAACGGGCAGGGAAACTACGAGCAGTACTTC. Protein sequence: CATDNGQGNYEQYF.

The chain joins TRBV6-1 to TRBJ2-7; D possibly corresponds to TRBD1 (6 bases). This CDR3 has 14 residues. In germline, CDR1 is MNHNS, CDR2 SASEGT. The germline V and J ends were trimmed by 3 bases and 11 bases, with 20 bases remaining between them. In DNA form, the CDR3 reads TGTGCCAGCAGTGAGGAGGTTCGGAACAGGGCGAAGTACTTC. This encodes CASSEEVRNRAKYF.

The gene calls are TRBV5-6 and TRBJ1-2; TRBD1 agrees at 9 bases. Germline V lookup: CDR1 SGHDT, CDR2 YYEEEE. V gave up 3 bases and J gave up 6 bases; unmatched junction bases: 6. This CDR3 region has 14 residues. CDR3 sequence: CASSSDRGSNGYTF. The CDR3 DNA sequence: TGTGCCAGCAGCTCCGACAGGGGGTCGAATGGCTACACCTTC. Combining the CDR3 with reference TRBV5-6 and TRBJ1-2 gives the whole variable domain DAGVTQSPTHLIKTRGQQVTLRCSPKSGHDTVSWYQQALGQGPQFIFQYYEEEERQRGNFPDRFSGHQFPNYSSELNVNALLLGDSALYLCASSSDRGSNGYTFGSGTRLTVV.

This clone was observed a few times. The J gene is TRBJ2-2, the V gene TRBV5-1; perhaps TRBD2 as D (6 bases). V lost 4 bases and J 4 bases, leaving 8 bases between the germline ends. CDR3 length: 13 amino acids. Germline CDR1 SGHRS, CDR2 YFSETQ. CDR3 coding DNA: TGCGCCAGCAGCCCGACTAGCACCGGGGAGCTGTTTTTT. Its protein is CASSPTSTGELFF.

This clone was picked up one time. The rearrangement uses TRBV7-9 and TRBJ2-3; TRBD1 agrees at 7 bases. Germline V gives CDR1 SEHNR, CDR2 FQNEAQ (reference sequence). Germline trimming cut 5 bases from V and 1 base from J; bases unmatched to any gene: 6. The CDR3 extends over 15 amino acids. CDR3 DNA: TGTGCCAGCAGCACCCTAGACAGGGGCACAGATACGCAGTATTTT. This gives the protein CASSTLDRGTDTQYF.

The rearrangement joins TRBV7-2 to TRBJ1-1; D is uncertain. The CDR3 has 14 residues. The germline V and J ends were trimmed by 2 bases and 1 base, with 8 bases remaining between them. Germline V gene data show CDR1 as SGHTA and CDR2 as FQGNSA. The CDR3 DNA follows: TGTGCCAGCAGCTTACTAGGTGGGAACACTGAAGCTTTCTTT. As protein: CASSLLGGNTEAFF.

This sequence joins TRBV19 and TRBJ2-7, with a weak D call TRBD2 (7 bases). This CDR3 is 15 amino acids long. V shed 1 base and J shed 2 bases, with 12 bases lying between them. Germline V CDR1 and CDR2: LNHDA, SQIVND (reference sequence). The CDR3 DNA is TGTGCCAGTAGTATAGTAGGGGGGGCCGCCTACGAGCAGTACTTC. Encoded protein: CASSIVGGAAYEQYF.